This T cell receptor (beta chain) stems from a study of blood T cell repertoires in COVID-19. Study summary: The United States, Italy and Spain provided the acute and convalescent COVID-19 samples.

Germline-derived CDR1 and CDR2 are MNHEY and SVGAGI. This CDR3 contains 14 residues. Trimming pared 5 bases from V and 0 bases from J, leaving 10 bases between. Here immunoSEQ multiplex PCR was the method, and the copy in TCRdb shows in-frame clones only, minus some. The table lists some 150,000 clones, about 89% of them singletons. The V call is TRBV6-5, the J call TRBJ1-2; tentatively, D is TRBD1 (6 bases). Sequenced input: peripheral blood. The sequence derives from a man in his fifties with acute or convalescent COVID-19. The DNA for the CDR3 is TGTGCCAGCAGTCAGGGGCCTACTAACTATGGCTACACCTTC. Its protein is CASSQGPTNYGYTF.